A few counts support the clone carrying this T cell receptor (beta chain). The same CDR3 arises from other DNA sequences in this sample as well. As every portion of the isolated RNA was reverse transcribed, the sequencing read expressed TCRB transcripts. The data were produced by immunoSEQ multiplex PCR, yet TCRdb's version contains in-frame clones alone and is incomplete. The sample consists of around 290,000 clones, roughly 8% of them appearing once. CD45RO/CCR7/CD25/CD127/CD95/CD27 staining was used to isolate CD4+ naive, central memory, regulatory and stem cell-like memory cells by sorting. This specimen comes from a study of beta chain features in type 1 diabetes. The sequence was obtained from a young woman in good health. Sequenced material: central memory CD4+ T cells from blood.

The CDR3 sequence: CASSLEGFNQPQHF. DNA of the CDR3: TGCGCCAGCAGCTTGGAAGGATTCAATCAGCCCCAGCATTTT. The gene calls are TRBV5-1 and TRBJ1-5; D is undetermined. Germline V CDR1 and CDR2: SGHRS, YFSETQ. Trimming stripped 0 bases from V and 3 bases from J, with 7 bases between. The CDR3 runs to 14 residues.